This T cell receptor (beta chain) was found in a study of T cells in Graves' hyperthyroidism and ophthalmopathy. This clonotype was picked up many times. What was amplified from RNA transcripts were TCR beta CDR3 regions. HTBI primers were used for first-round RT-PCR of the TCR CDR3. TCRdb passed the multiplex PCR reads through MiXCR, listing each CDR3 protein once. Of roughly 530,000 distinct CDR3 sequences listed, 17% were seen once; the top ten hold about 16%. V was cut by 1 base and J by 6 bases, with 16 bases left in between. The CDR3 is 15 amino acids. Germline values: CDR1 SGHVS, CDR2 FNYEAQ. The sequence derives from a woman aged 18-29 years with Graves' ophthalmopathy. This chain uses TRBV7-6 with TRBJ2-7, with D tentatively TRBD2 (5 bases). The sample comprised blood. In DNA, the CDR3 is TGTGCCAGCAGCTTAGTCCCGGGGATGGAGGCCGAGCAGTACTTC. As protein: CASSLVPGMEAEQYF.